This T cell receptor beta chain comes out of a study of OX40 agonist ivuxolimab in advanced cancers. A note on the overall study: The costimulatory receptor OX40 (CD134) was targeted by ivuxolimab, a fully human IgG2 agonistic monoclonal antibody. Intravenous ivuxolimab was administered to patients every 2 weeks at six dose levels: 0.01, 0.1, 0.3, 1.5, 3 and 10 mg/kg. Of the approximately 50 dose-escalation patients, hepatocellular carcinoma was present in 19, melanoma in approximately 15, renal cell carcinoma in 9 and head and neck cancer in 9. In the dose-escalation cohort, roughly 80% of patients were male, and the mean age was around 60 years, with a range of 23 to 79. Patients were allowed to have had prior anti-PD-1, anti-PD-L1 or anti-CTLA-4 therapy, and 30% to 40% of the dose-escalation patients had previously received checkpoint inhibitors. Three dose-escalation patients achieved partial responses, one with hepatocellular carcinoma and two with cutaneous melanoma. Peripheral TCRbeta sequencing was intended to test whether TCR sequence diversity was altered and clonal T-cell expansion was caused by ivuxolimab. The monotherapy dose-escalation portion (N of about 57 patients) of the phase I ivuxolimab trial is reported in the paper. Results the study describes overall, beyond this receptor: After ivuxolimab, CD8+ T cells had more expanded clones than CD4+ T cells on average. Low levels of normalized T-cell clonal expansion were also seen in some patients who did not respond. Antigen specificity was not determined for the clonally expanded peripheral T cells. At doses from 0.1 to 3.0 mg/kg, clonal expansion was seen in both CD4+ and CD8+ blood T cells between baseline and week 6. Partial responders in the 0.1-3.0 mg/kg groups had among the lowest normalized peripheral clonal expansion, especially among CD8+ T cells.

To note about this clone: No antigen is known for it. No per-base quality is available; no much larger clone lies one base away.

For sequencing of the TCRbeta CDR3 region, genomic DNA was extracted from the sorted cells. TCRbeta CDR3 regions were sequenced using the immunoSEQ Assay. Held by TCRdb, this immuneACCESS table contains in-frame sequences only and omits some clones. Under half of the omission traces to an unresolved V gene where checked; the cause of the rest is unknown. The sample profile shows about 76,000 clones; 85% to 90% of them were found once. Around 2.9% of the sample belongs to the ten largest clones. Patients with autoimmune disease history or receiving systemic immunosuppression were excluded from the trial. Peripheral blood for TCR sequencing was collected from all dose cohorts at baseline, on cycle 4 day 1, and on cycle 7 day 1. Samples came from an open-label, multicenter, first-in-human phase I dose-escalation trial of ivuxolimab. Adults with locally advanced or metastatic melanoma, renal cell, hepatocellular, or head and neck squamous cell carcinoma were enrolled in the trial. Before TCR sequencing, CD4+ and CD8+ T cells were separately sorted from peripheral blood.

From the cysteine through the phenylalanine, the CDR3 covers 18 amino acids. The DNA shown is the 54-base CDR3, in frame from base 1. V is cut back by 6 bases and J by 1 base, with 5 bases in the junction unmatched. CDR1 and CDR2, per the germline V gene, are SGHTA and FQGTGA. This receptor chain uses TRBV7-3 and TRBJ2-6; 14 bases in between match TRBD2. This clonotype was obtained from an adult with an advanced solid tumor such as melanoma, head and neck, liver or kidney cancer. The input for sequencing was CD4+ or CD8+ T cells sorted from blood, taken in a trial of the OX40 agonist ivuxolimab. CDR3 sequence: CASRKGLAGVSGANVLTF. The sequenced DNA is TGTGCCAGCAGAAAGGGACTAGCGGGAGTATCTGGGGCCAACGTCCTGACTTTC.